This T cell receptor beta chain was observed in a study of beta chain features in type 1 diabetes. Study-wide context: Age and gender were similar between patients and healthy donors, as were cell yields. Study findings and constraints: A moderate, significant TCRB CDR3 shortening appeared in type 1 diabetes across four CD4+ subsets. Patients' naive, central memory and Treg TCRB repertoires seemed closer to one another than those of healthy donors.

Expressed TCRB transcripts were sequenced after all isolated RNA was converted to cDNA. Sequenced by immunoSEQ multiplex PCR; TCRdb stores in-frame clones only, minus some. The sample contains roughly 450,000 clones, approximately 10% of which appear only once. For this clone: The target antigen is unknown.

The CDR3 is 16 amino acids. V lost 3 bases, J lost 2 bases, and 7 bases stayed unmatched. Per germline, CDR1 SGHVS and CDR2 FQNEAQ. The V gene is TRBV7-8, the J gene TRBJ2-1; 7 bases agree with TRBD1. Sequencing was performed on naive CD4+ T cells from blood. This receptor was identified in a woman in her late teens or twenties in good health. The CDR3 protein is CASSLRGQFTYNEQFF. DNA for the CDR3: TGTGCCAGCAGCTTGAGGGGGCAGTTCACCTACAATGAGCAGTTCTTC.